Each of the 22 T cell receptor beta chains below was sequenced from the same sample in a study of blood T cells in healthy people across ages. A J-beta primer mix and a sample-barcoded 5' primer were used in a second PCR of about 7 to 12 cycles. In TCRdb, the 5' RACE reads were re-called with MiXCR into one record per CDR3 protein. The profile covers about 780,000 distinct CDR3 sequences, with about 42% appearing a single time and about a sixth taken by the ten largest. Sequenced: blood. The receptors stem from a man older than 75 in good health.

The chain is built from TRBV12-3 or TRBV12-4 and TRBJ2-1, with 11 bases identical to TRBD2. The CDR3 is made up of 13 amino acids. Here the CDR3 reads CASGVTSGIEQFF. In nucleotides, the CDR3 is TGTGCTAGCGGGGTGACTAGCGGGATTGAGCAGTTCTTC.

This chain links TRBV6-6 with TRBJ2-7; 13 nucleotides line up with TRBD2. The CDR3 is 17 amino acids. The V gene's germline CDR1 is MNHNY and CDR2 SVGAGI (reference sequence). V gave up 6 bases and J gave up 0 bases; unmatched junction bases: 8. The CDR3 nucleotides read TGTGCCAGCAGCACCGGGACTAGCGGGAAGAGCTCCTACGAGCAGTACTTC. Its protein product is CASSTGTSGKSSYEQYF.

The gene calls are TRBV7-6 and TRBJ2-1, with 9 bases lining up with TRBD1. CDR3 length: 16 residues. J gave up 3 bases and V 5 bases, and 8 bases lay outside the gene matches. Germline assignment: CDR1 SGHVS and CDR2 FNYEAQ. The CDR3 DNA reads TGTGCCAGCAGCGACCTCGGGACAGGGCTCTACAATGAGCAGTTCTTC. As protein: CASSDLGTGLYNEQFF. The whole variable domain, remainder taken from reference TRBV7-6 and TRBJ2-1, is GAGVSQSPRYKVTKRGQDVALRCDPISGHVSLYWYRQALGQGPEFLTYFNYEAQQDKSGLPNDRFSAERPEGSISTLTIQRTEQRDSAMYRCASSDLGTGLYNEQFFGPGTRLTVL.

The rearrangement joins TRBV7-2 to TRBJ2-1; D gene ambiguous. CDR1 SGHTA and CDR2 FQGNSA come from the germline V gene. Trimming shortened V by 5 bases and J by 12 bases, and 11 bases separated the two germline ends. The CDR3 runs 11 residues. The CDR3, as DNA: TGTGCCAGCAGCCCCTCCAGTCGGCAGTTCTTC. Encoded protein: CASSPSSRQFF.

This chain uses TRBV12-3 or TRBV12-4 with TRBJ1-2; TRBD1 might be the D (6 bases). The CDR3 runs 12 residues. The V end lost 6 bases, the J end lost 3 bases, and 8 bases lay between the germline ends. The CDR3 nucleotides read TGTGCCAGCAGGACAGGACACTATGGCTACACCTTC. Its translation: CASRTGHYGYTF.

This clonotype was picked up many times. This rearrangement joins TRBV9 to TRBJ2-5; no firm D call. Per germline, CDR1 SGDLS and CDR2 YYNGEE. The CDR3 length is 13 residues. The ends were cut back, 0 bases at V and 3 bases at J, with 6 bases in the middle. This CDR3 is CASSVDQKETQYF. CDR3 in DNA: TGTGCCAGCAGCGTAGATCAGAAAGAGACCCAGTACTTC.

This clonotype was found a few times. The CDR3 loop reads CASSPNRLANYEQYF. CDR3 coding DNA: TGTGCCAGCAGTCCGAACCGACTAGCGAACTACGAGCAGTACTTC. The chain uses TRBV12-3 or TRBV12-4 and TRBJ2-7; 8 bases line up with TRBD2. The CDR3 totals 15 residues. Trimming removed 5 bases from V and 3 bases from J; junction bases left unmatched: 9.

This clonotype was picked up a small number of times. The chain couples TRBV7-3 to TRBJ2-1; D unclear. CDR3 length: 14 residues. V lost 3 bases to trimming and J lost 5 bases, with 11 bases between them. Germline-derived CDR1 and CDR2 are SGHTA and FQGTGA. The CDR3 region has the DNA TGTGCCAGCAGCTTGCCACCAGCCCACAATGAGCAGTTCTTC. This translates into CASSLPPAHNEQFF.

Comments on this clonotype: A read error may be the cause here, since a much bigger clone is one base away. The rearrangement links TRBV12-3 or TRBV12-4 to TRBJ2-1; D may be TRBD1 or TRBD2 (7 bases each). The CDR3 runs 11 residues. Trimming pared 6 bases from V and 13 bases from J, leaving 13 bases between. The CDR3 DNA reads TGTGCCAGCAGATCAGGGGGGGCCCAGTTCTTC. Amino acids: CASRSGGAQFF.

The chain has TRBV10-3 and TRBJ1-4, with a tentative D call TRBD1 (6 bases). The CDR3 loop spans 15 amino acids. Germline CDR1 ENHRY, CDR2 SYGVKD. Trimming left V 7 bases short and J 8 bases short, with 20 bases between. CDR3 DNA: TGTGCCATCACCCCCGGGGGCAGGGAAGACGAAAAACTGTTTTTT. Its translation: CAITPGGREDEKLFF.

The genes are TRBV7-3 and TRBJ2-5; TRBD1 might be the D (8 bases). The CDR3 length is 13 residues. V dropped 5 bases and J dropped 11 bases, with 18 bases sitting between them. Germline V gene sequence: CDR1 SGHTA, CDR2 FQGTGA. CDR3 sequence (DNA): TGTGCCAGCAGCCCTCAGGGGGCGCGGGAGCAGTACTTC. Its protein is CASSPQGAREQYF.

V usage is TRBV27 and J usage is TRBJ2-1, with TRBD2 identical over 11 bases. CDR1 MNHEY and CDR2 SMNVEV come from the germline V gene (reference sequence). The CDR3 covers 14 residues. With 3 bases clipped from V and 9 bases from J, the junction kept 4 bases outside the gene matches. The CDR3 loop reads CASSLTSGNSEQFF. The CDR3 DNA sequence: TGTGCCAGCAGTTTGACTAGCGGGAATAGTGAGCAGTTCTTC.

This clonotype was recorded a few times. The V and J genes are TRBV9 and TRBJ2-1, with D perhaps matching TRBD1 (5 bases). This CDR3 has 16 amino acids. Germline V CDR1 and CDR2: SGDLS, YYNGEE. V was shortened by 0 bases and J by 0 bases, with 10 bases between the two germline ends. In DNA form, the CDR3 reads TGTGCCAGCAGCGTAGCGCAGGGATACTCCTACAATGAGCAGTTCTTC. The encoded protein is CASSVAQGYSYNEQFF.

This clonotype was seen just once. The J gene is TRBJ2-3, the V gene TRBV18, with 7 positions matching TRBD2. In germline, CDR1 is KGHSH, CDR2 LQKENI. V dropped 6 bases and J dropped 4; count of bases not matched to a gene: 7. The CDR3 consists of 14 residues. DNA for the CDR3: TGTGCCAGCTCGCCGGGGGGTTTCCCAGATACGCAGTATTTT. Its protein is CASSPGGFPDTQYF.

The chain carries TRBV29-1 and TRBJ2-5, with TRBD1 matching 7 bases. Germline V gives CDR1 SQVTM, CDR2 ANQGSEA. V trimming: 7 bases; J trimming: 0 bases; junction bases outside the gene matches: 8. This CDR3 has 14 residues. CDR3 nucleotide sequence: TGCAGCGGGGCCGGGACAGAGTACCAAGAGACCCAGTACTTC. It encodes CSGAGTEYQETQYF.

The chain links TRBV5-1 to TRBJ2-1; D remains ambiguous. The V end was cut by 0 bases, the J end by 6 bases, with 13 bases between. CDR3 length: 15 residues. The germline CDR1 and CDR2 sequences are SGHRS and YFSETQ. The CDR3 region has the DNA TGCGCCAGCAGCTTGGAAGCGCCAACCCTCAATGAGCAGTTCTTC. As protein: CASSLEAPTLNEQFF.

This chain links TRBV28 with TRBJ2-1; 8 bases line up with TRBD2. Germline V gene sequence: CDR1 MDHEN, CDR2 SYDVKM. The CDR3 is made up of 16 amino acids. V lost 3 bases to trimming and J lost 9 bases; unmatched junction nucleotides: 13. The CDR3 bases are TGTGCCAGCAGTTTCTCTCGGGGGGGAAGCGGGGGTGAGCAGTTCTTC. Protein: CASSFSRGGSGGEQFF.

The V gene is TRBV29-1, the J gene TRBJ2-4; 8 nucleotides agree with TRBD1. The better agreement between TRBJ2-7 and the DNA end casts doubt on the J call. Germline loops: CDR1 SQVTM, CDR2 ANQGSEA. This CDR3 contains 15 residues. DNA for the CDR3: TGCAGCGTTGACACAGGGGGGCGGACAGGTTACGAGCAGTACTTC. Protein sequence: CSVDTGGRTGYEQYF.

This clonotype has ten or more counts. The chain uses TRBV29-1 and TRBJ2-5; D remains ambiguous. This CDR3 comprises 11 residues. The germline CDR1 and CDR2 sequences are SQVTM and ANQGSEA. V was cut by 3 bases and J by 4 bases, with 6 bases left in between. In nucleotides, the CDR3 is TGCAGCGTTGAGTCGGGAGAGACCCAGTACTTC. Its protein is CSVESGETQYF.

This CDR3 reads CSVEFSGMSGETQYF. DNA for the CDR3: TGCAGCGTTGAATTTAGCGGGATGTCAGGAGAGACCCAGTACTTC. This chain uses TRBV29-1 with TRBJ2-5; 8 bases fit TRBD2. CDR1 SQVTM and CDR2 ANQGSEA come from the germline V gene. The CDR3 has 15 residues. Germline trimming cut 2 bases from V and 4 bases from J; bases unmatched to any gene: 9.

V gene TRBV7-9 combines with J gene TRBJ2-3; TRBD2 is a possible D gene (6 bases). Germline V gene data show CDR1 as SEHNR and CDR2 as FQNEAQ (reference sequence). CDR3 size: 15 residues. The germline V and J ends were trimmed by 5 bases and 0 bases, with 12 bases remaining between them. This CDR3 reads CASSNLGTSTDTQYF. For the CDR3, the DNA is TGTGCCAGCAGCAACCTTGGGACTAGCACAGATACGCAGTATTTT.

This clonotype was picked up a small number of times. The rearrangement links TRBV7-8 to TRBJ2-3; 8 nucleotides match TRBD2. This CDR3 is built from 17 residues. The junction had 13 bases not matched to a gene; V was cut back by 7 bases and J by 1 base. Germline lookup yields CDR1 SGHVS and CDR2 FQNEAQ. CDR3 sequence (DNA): TGTGCCAGCAACCGAGATTCCGGGACTAGGGGCACAGATACGCAGTATTTT. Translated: CASNRDSGTRGTDTQYF.